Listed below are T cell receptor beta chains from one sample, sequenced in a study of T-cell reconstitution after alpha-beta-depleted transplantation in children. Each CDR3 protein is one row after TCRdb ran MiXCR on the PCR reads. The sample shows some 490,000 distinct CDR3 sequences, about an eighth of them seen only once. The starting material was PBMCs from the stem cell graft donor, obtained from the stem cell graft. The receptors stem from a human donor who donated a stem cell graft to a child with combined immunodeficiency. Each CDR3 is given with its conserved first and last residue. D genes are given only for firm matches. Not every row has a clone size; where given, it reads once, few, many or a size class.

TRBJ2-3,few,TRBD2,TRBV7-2,CASSLGLAGPTDTQYF,TGTGCCAGCAGCTTAGGACTAGCGGGCCCCACAGATACGCAGTATTTT
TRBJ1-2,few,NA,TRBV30,CAWSAQQGWGYGYTF,TGTGCCTGGAGCGCACAACAGGGCTGGGGCTATGGCTACACCTTC
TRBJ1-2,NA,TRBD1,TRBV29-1,CSVGGQGSGYTF,TGCAGCGTTGGTGGACAGGGGAGTGGCTACACCTTC
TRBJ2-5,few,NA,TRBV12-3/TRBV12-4,CASSLVLSQETQYF,TGTGCCAGCAGTTTAGTTCTCTCTCAAGAGACCCAGTACTTC
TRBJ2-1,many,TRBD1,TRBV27,CASSNRGGNEQFF,TGTGCCAGCAGCAACAGGGGTGGGAATGAGCAGTTCTTC
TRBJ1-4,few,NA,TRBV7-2,CASSFTPGTQFF,TGTGCCAGCAGCTTTACCCCCGGGACCCAATTTTTT
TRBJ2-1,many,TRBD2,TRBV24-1,CATSGGGLEVNYNEQFF,TGTGCCACCAGTGGAGGGGGACTAGAAGTGAACTACAATGAGCAGTTCTTC
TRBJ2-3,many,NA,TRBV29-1,CSVENGHTDTQYF,TGCAGCGTTGAAAACGGCCACACAGATACGCAGTATTTT
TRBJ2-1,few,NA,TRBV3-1,CASSPASGPSNEQFF,TGTGCCAGCAGCCCCGCGAGCGGGCCTAGCAATGAGCAGTTCTTC
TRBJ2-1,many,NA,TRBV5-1,CASSLTIYGNNEQFF,TGCGCCAGCAGCTTGACTATCTACGGAAACAATGAGCAGTTCTTC
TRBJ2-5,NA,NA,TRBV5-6,CASSLARGMVETQYF,TGTGCCAGCAGCTTGGCCCGGGGAATGGTGGAGACCCAGTACTTC
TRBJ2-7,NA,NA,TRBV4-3,CASSQVPWDTTYEQYF,TGCGCCAGCAGCCAAGTTCCCTGGGACACGACCTACGAGCAGTACTTC
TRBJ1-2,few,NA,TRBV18,CASSPGGEYGYTF,TGTGCCAGCTCACCCGGCGGGGAATATGGCTACACCTTC
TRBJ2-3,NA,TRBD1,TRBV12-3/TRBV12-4,CASSQGTGTADTQYF,TGTGCCAGCAGCCAAGGGACAGGGACCGCAGATACGCAGTATTTT
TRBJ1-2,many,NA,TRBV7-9,CASSPLGGSGGYTF,TGTGCCAGCAGCCCACTCGGAGGTTCTGGTGGCTACACCTTC
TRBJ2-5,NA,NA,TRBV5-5,CASTFRQPYSILEETQYF,TGTGCCAGCACCTTCCGACAGCCGTACAGCATTCTAGAAGAGACCCAGTACTTC
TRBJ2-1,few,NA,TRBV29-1,CSVYGSNNEQFF,TGCAGCGTTTACGGCAGCAACAATGAGCAGTTCTTC
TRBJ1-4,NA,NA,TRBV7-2,CASSLLGAGAEKLFF,TGTGCCAGCAGCTTATTAGGAGCTGGGGCTGAAAAACTGTTTTTT
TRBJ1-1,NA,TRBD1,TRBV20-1,CSARDPFPGQGATEAFF,TGCAGTGCTAGAGACCCCTTTCCGGGACAGGGGGCCACTGAAGCTTTCTTT
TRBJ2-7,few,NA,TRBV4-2,CASSLPDTLGEQYF,TGTGCCAGCAGCCTACCCGACACCCTAGGCGAGCAGTACTTC
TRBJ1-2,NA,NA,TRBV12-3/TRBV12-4,CASSLGERNGYTF,TGTGCCAGCAGTTTAGGGGAGCGCAATGGCTACACCTTC
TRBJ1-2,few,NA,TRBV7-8,CASSQSPPRAYGYTF,TGTGCCAGCAGCCAGAGTCCACCGAGGGCCTATGGCTACACCTTC
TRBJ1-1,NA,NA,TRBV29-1,CSVTPSGSPEAFF,TGCAGCGTGACGCCCAGCGGATCCCCTGAAGCTTTCTTT
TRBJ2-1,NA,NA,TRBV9,CASSVAMGGAFSHEQFF,TGTGCCAGCAGCGTAGCTATGGGGGGGGCCTTCTCCCATGAGCAGTTCTTC